This TCR beta chain was documented in a study of blood T cell repertoires in COVID-19. Study context: Specimens from acute and convalescent COVID-19 originated in the United States, Italy and Spain.

The repertoire was sequenced with immunoSEQ multiplex PCR; TCRdb's copy has only in-frame clones and lacks some. The sample carries hundreds of thousands of clones, approximately 89% recorded once. The CDR3 has 14 residues. With 7 bases removed from V and 5 bases from J, the gap between germline ends came to 14 bases. Germline CDR1 and CDR2: SGHVS and FQNEAQ. Recruits, aged roughly 18 to 95 years, lived in 25 or so US areas. Participants had their cohort set by participant-reported clinical history. No more than 2 weeks before study entry, exposed participants had met a case of COVID-19. J is TRBJ2-2 and V is TRBV7-8; D is perhaps TRBD1 (6 bases). This TCR derives from a woman between 45 and 60 years old who had been exposed to COVID-19. Sequencing was performed on PBMCs or T cells enriched from blood (not recorded which). Here the CDR3 reads CASTEGVGTGELFF. The CDR3 DNA sequence: TGTGCCAGCACAGAGGGGGTGGGAACCGGGGAGCTGTTTTTT.